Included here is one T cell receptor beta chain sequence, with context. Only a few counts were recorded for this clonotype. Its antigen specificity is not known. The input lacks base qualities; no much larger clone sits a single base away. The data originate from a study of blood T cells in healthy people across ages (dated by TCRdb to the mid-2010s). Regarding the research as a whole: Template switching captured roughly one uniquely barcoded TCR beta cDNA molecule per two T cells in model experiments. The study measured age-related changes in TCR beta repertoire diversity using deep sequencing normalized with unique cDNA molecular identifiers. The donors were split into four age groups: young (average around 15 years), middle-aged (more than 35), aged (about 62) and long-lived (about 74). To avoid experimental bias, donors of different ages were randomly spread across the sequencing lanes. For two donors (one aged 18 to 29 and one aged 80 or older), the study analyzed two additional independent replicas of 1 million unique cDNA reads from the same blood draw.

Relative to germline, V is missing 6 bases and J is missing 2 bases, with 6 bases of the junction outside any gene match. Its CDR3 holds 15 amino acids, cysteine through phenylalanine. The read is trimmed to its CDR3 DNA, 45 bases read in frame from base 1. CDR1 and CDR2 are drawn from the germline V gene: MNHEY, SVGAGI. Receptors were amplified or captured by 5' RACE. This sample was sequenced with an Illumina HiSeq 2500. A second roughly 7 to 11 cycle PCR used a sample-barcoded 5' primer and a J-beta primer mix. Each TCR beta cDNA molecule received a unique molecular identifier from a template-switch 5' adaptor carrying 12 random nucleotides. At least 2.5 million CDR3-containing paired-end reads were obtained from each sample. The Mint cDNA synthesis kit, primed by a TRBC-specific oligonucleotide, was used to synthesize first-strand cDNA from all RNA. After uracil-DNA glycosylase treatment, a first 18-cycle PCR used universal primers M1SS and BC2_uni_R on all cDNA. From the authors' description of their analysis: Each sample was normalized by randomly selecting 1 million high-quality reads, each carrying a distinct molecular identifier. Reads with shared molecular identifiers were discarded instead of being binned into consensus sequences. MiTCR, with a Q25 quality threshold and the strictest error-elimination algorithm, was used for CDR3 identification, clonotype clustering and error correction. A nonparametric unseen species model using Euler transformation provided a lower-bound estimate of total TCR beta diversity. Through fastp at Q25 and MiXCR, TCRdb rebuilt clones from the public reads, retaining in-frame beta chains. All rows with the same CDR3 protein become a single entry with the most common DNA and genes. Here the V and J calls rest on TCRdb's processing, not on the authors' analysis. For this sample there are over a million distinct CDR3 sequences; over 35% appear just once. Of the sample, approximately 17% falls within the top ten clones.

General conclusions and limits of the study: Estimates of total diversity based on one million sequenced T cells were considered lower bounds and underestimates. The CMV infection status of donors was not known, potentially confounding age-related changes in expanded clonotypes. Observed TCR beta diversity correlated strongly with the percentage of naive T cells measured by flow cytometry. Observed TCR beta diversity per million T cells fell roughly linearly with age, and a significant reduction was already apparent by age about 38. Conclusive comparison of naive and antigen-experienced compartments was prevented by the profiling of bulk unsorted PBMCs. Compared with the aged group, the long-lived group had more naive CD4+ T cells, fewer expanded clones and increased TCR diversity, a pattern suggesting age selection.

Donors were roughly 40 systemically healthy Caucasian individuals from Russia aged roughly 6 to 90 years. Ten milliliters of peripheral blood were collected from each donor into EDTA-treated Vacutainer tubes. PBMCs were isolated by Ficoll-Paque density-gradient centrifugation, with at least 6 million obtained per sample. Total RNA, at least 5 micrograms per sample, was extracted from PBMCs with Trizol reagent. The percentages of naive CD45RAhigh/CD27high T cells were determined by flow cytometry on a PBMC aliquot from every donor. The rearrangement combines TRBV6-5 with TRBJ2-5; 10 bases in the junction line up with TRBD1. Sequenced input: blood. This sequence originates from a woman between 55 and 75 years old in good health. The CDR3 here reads CASSSGQGWQETQYF. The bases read TGTGCCAGCAGCTCGGGACAGGGGTGGCAAGAGACCCAGTACTTC.